These 26 T cell receptor beta chains share one sample of origin, sequenced in a study of PD-L1 blockade in urothelial cancer. Libraries were prepared by immunoSEQ multiplex PCR; TCRdb keeps only in-frame clonotypes and omits some of them. The sample has around 56,000 clones, around 84% seen once; the top ten hold roughly 2.8%. The sequences come from PBMCs, collected around atezolizumab (anti-PD-L1) treatment. The receptors here all came from a man in his forties or fifties with urothelial cancer.

CDR3 region: CASRVGLADYNEQFF. The CDR3 nucleotides read TGTGCCAGCAGAGTGGGACTAGCGGATTACAATGAGCAGTTCTTC. This chain links TRBV6-5 with TRBJ2-1, with 11 bases that match TRBD2. Unmatched junction bases numbered 5, after V lost 6 bases and J lost 4 bases. Looked up from germline, CDR1 is MNHEY and CDR2 is SVGAGI. This CDR3 has 15 amino acids.

The chain combines TRBV5-4 with TRBJ2-7; 8 positions agree with TRBD1. This CDR3 region has 16 residues. With 2 bases clipped from V and 6 bases from J, the junction kept 13 bases outside the gene matches. Germline V gene sequence: CDR1 SGHNT, CDR2 YYREEE (reference sequence). The CDR3 sequence is CASSFGRGRLSGEQYF. The CDR3 region has the DNA TGTGCCAGCAGCTTTGGCAGGGGGCGGCTTTCGGGCGAGCAGTACTTC.

A single count supports this clone. V and J are TRBV15 and TRBJ1-4; D is unclear. The length of the CDR3 is 14 residues. CDR1 is LNHNV, CDR2 YYDKDF, per germline (reference sequence). V was pared by 0 bases and J by 4 bases, with 6 bases between. The CDR3 DNA sequence: TGTGCCACCAGCAGAGACACAGATAATGAAAAACTGTTTTTT. It is translated as CATSRDTDNEKLFF.

V and J are TRBV10-3 and TRBJ2-7; no clear D. The CDR3 is 16 amino acids. The germline V gene has CDR1 ENHRY and CDR2 SYGVKD. V lost 2 bases to trimming and J lost 2 bases, with 16 bases between them. In DNA, the CDR3 is TGTGCCATCAGTGAGCGTAAGCCTTCCCAAACCTACGAGCAGTACTTC. Translation gives CAISERKPSQTYEQYF.

The V and J genes are TRBV9 and TRBJ1-3; 7 bases agree with TRBD1. V shed 5 bases and J 6 bases; nucleotides not matched to a gene: 8. In germline, CDR1 is SGDLS, CDR2 YYNGEE. CDR3 length: 14 amino acids. The CDR3 sequence is CASSARGMENTIYF. In DNA, the CDR3 is TGTGCCAGCAGTGCCAGGGGGATGGAAAACACCATATATTTT.

The chain couples TRBV7-9 to TRBJ2-1, with TRBD2 matching over 11 bases. This CDR3 contains 14 residues. In germline, CDR1 is SEHNR, CDR2 FQNEAQ (reference sequence). The J segment lost 8 bases and the V segment lost 6 bases, leaving 6 bases of the junction unmatched. CDR3 in amino acids: CASRISGRGHEQFF. CDR3 coding DNA: TGTGCCAGCAGAATTAGCGGGAGGGGCCATGAGCAGTTCTTC.

By share, this clone counts as medium-sized. V gene TRBV7-6 combines with J gene TRBJ2-2, with a weak D call TRBD2 (6 bases). This CDR3 region has 17 residues. Germline V lookup: CDR1 SGHVS, CDR2 FNYEAQ. V was clipped by 4 bases and J by 0 bases, with 15 bases between them. The CDR3 coding sequence is TGTGCCAGCAGCTCCACTTACGGGGGAGCGAACACCGGGGAGCTGTTTTTT. It specifies CASSSTYGGANTGELFF.

V gene TRBV5-6 combines with J gene TRBJ2-1, with TRBD2 matching over 7 bases. The CDR3 covers 15 residues. The germline V gene encodes CDR1 SGHDT and CDR2 YYEEEE. The V and J ends lost 3 bases and 10 bases, in that order; junction bases with no gene match: 13. This CDR3 is CASSSRGAGIREQFF. The CDR3 coding sequence is TGTGCCAGCAGCTCCCGGGGAGCGGGGATAAGGGAGCAGTTCTTC.

The rearrangement joins TRBV11-2 to TRBJ1-2; maybe TRBD1 (5 bases). Deletions cut 1 base from V and 7 bases from J, with 16 bases between. Germline V gene lookup returns CDR1 SGHAT and CDR2 FQNNGV. The CDR3 covers 15 residues. The CDR3 loop reads CASSLAAVRGGGYTF. DNA for the CDR3: TGTGCCAGCAGCTTAGCCGCCGTTCGGGGGGGTGGCTACACCTTC.

The chain links TRBV28 to TRBJ2-2; no clear D gene. The length of the CDR3 is 11 residues. Trimming took off 6 bases at V and 6 bases at J, with 5 bases between the two ends. From germline, CDR1 is MDHEN and CDR2 SYDVKM. The CDR3 DNA reads TGTGCCAGCAGGTCAGCCGGGGAGCTGTTTTTT. This encodes CASRSAGELFF.

This clone came up once. This chain links TRBV9 with TRBJ2-3; tentatively, D is TRBD2 (5 bases). V was shortened by 0 bases and J by 3 bases, with 11 bases between the two germline ends. The germline V gene has CDR1 SGDLS and CDR2 YYNGEE. The CDR3 has 15 amino acids. CDR3: CASSVGGSGTDTQYF. DNA for the CDR3: TGTGCCAGCAGCGTAGGCGGATCGGGGACAGATACGCAGTATTTT. Full variable domain (outside the CDR3, taken from reference TRBV9 and TRBJ2-3): DSGVTQTPKHLITATGQRVTLRCSPRSGDLSVYWYQQSLDQGLQFLIQYYNGEERAKGNILERFSAQQFPDLHSELNLSSLELGDSALYFCASSVGGSGTDTQYFGPGTRLTVL.

As DNA, the CDR3 is TGTGCCAGTAGTAAAGGCGGGGGGACGTACGAGCAGTACTTC. This sequence encodes CASSKGGGTYEQYF. The V gene is TRBV19, the J gene TRBJ2-7; 8 bases line up with TRBD2. This CDR3 is 14 amino acids long. Trimming at V came to 4 bases and at J to 4 bases, leaving 6 bases not matched to a gene. The V gene's germline CDR1 is LNHDA and CDR2 SQIVND (reference sequence). Full variable domain (outside the CDR3, taken from reference TRBV19 and TRBJ2-7): DGGITQSPKYLFRKEGQNVTLSCEQNLNHDAMYWYRQDPGQGLRLIYYSQIVNDFQKGDIAEGYSVSREKKESFPLTVTSAQKNPTAFYLCASSKGGGTYEQYFGPGTRLTVT.

The chain has TRBV7-8 and TRBJ2-7; the D is unclear. Germline V CDR1 and CDR2: SGHVS, FQNEAQ. Between the trimmed V and J ends, which lost 3 bases and 3 bases, there was a span of 9 bases. The CDR3 runs to 13 residues. CDR3 in amino acids: CASSFQFSYEQYF. CDR3 DNA sequence: TGTGCCAGCAGCTTCCAATTTAGCTACGAGCAGTACTTC.

Written as DNA, the CDR3 is TGTGCCACCAGCAGAGGCCCAGCCAGGGCTAATTCACCCCTCCACTTT. Its translation is CATSRGPARANSPLHF. The chain couples TRBV15 to TRBJ1-6, with D maybe TRBD1 (5 bases). Germline V lookup: CDR1 LNHNV, CDR2 YYDKDF (reference sequence). The CDR3 contains 16 residues. V was clipped by 1 base and J by 6 bases, with 13 bases between them.

This chain connects TRBV9 to TRBJ1-3; D is ambiguous. From germline, CDR1 is SGDLS and CDR2 YYNGEE. The CDR3 length is 14 residues. The V end lost 2 bases, the J end lost 4 bases, and 10 bases lay between the germline ends. The CDR3 sequence: CASSVGWEGNTIYF. DNA for the CDR3: TGTGCCAGCAGCGTTGGTTGGGAGGGAAACACCATATATTTT.

This chain joins TRBV5-4 and TRBJ2-1, with TRBD2 matching 11 bases. This CDR3 is built from 16 residues. The V segment lost 4 bases and the J segment 2 bases; nucleotides outside the gene matches: 5. The germline CDR1 and CDR2 sequences are SGHNT and YYREEE (reference sequence). The CDR3 nucleotides are TGTGCCAGCAGCCGCAGGACTAGCGGGCCCTACAATGAGCAGTTCTTC. Protein: CASSRRTSGPYNEQFF.

This clone was counted once. The chain joins TRBV5-1 to TRBJ1-4, with D possibly being TRBD1 (5 bases). The CDR3 sequence is 16 residues long. V lost 3 bases to trimming and J lost 11 bases, with 23 bases between them. The V gene's germline CDR1 is SGHRS and CDR2 YFSETQ. This CDR3 is CASSSGDGSGMWKLFF. CDR3 DNA sequence: TGCGCCAGCAGCTCCGGAGACGGCTCAGGGATGTGGAAACTGTTTTTT. Variable domain in full (rest from reference TRBV5-1 and TRBJ1-4): KAGVTQTPRYLIKTRGQQVTLSCSPISGHRSVSWYQQTPGQGLQFLFEYFSETQRNKGNFPGRFSGRQFSNSRSEMNVSTLELGDSALYLCASSSGDGSGMWKLFFGSGTQLSVL.

This clone is a singleton in its sample. The rearrangement uses TRBV19 and TRBJ1-1; 9 nucleotides match TRBD1. This CDR3 is 19 amino acids long. Germline values: CDR1 LNHDA, CDR2 SQIVND (reference sequence). The J segment lost 0 bases and the V segment lost 3 bases, leaving 14 bases of the junction unmatched. CDR3 sequence reads: CASSIHTPGTGPLNTEAFF. The CDR3 DNA reads TGTGCCAGTAGTATTCACACGCCCGGGACAGGGCCCTTGAACACTGAAGCTTTCTTT.

In this sample, this clone turned up once. The V and J genes are TRBV2 and TRBJ2-2; weak D call: TRBD2 (5 bases). This CDR3 is 14 amino acids long. Trimming removed 4 bases at V and 4 bases at J, with 10 bases between. Germline V gene sequence: CDR1 SNHLY, CDR2 FYNNEI. Here the CDR3 DNA reads TGTGCCAGCAGTGCGGGGAAGGGCACCGGGGAGCTGTTTTTT. Translated, it gives CASSAGKGTGELFF.

The rearrangement uses TRBV5-1 and TRBJ2-1; the D is unclear. The CDR3 contains 14 residues. Between the trimmed V and J ends, which lost 0 bases and 8 bases, there was a span of 12 bases. CDR1 and CDR2 (germline): SGHRS, YFSETQ. CDR3 coding DNA: TGCGCCAGCAGCTTGGCCGTAGTAAACGATGAGCAGTTCTTC. This translates into CASSLAVVNDEQFF.

This clone was detected only a few times. The rearrangement links TRBV6-6 to TRBJ1-1; 7 nucleotides agree with TRBD1. The length of the CDR3 is 15 residues. V lost 5 bases and J lost 1; bases outside the gene matches: 7. CDR1 and CDR2 (germline): MNHNY, SVGAGI (reference sequence). The CDR3 here is CASSTGAAGNTEAFF. As DNA, the CDR3 is TGTGCCAGCAGTACAGGGGCCGCTGGGAACACTGAAGCTTTCTTT.

This clone has a handful of counts. V gene TRBV4-1 combines with J gene TRBJ2-7; 8 positions agree with TRBD1. Germline V gene data show CDR1 as MGHRA and CDR2 as YSYEKL. This CDR3 spans 16 amino acids. V lost 0 bases to trimming and J lost 4 bases; unmatched junction nucleotides: 8. In DNA form, the CDR3 reads TGCGCCAGCAGCCAAGATAGGGCCGACAGGGGATACGAGCAGTACTTC. Protein: CASSQDRADRGYEQYF.

The chain carries TRBV27 and TRBJ1-6, with TRBD1 matching over 7 bases. Germline V gene sequence: CDR1 MNHEY, CDR2 SMNVEV (reference sequence). Trimming removed 5 bases from V and 7 bases from J; junction bases left unmatched: 5. This CDR3 comprises 14 residues. Here the CDR3 DNA reads TGTGCCAGCAGTCGGGGACAGATCAATTCACCCCTCCACTTT. Its translation: CASSRGQINSPLHF.

The chain employs TRBV30 and TRBJ2-1; TRBD2 matches 8 bases. The germline V gene encodes CDR1 GTSNPN and CDR2 SVGIG (reference sequence). Trimming cost V 5 bases and J 5 bases; bases outside gene matches: 11. The CDR3 spans 15 residues. The CDR3: CAWRTLAGFDNEQFF. In DNA form, the CDR3 reads TGTGCCTGGCGAACCTTAGCGGGATTTGACAATGAGCAGTTCTTC.

The J gene is TRBJ2-2, the V gene TRBV7-8, with 7 bases identical to TRBD2. The germline V gene has CDR1 SGHVS and CDR2 FQNEAQ. CDR3 length: 15 amino acids. V shed 5 bases, J shed 4 bases, and the junction held 7 bases outside the gene matches. The CDR3 DNA reads as TGTGCCAGCAGCCCTAGCGGTTCCGGCACCGGGGAGCTGTTTTTT. Translated: CASSPSGSGTGELFF.

This chain uses TRBV7-2 with TRBJ2-1; D gene unclear. Germline loops: CDR1 SGHTA, CDR2 FQGNSA. CDR3 length equals 15 residues. V was cut by 1 base and J by 0 bases, with 7 bases left in between. CDR3 loop: CASSLGHGSYNEQFF. CDR3 nucleotide sequence: TGTGCCAGCAGCTTAGGACACGGCTCCTACAATGAGCAGTTCTTC.